What follows is one T cell receptor (beta chain) and its context. With autoimmune disease history or systemic immunosuppression, patients were excluded. This sample is part of a study of OX40 agonist ivuxolimab in advanced cancers. Study in general: Patients with hepatocellular carcinoma, melanoma, renal cell or head and neck cancer made up the dose-escalation patients. With a range of roughly 20 to 80, age averaged roughly 61 years, and around 80% were male.

Trimming removed 4 bases from V and 2 bases from J; junction bases left unmatched: 5. Germline values: CDR1 LGHNA, CDR2 YNFKEQ. This CDR3 has 15 amino acids. Produced via immunoSEQ multiplex PCR; TCRdb's table is partial and in-frame only. The repertoire holds tens of thousands of clones, around 87% seen once, with about 25% in the top ten. Sequencing was performed on CD4+ or CD8+ T cells sorted from blood, taken in a trial of the OX40 agonist ivuxolimab. This receptor was identified in an adult with an advanced solid tumor such as melanoma, head and neck, liver or kidney cancer. This chain links TRBV4-2 with TRBJ2-1; 7 bases are a match to TRBD2. CDR3 residues: CASSPSGPAYNEQFF. DNA of the CDR3: TGTGCCAGCAGCCCTAGCGGACCGGCCTACAATGAGCAGTTCTTC.